The entry below describes one TCR beta chain. Its matching antigen is unknown. Between the trimmed V and J ends, which lost 4 bases and 3 bases, there was a span of 14 bases. The CDR3 consists of 14 residues. CDR1 SGHRS and CDR2 YFSETQ come from the germline V gene. The data belong to a study of T-cell memory formation after mild COVID-19. Study findings and constraints: CD8+ contracting clones occupied EMRA, while CD4+ ones occupied mainly CM and EM.

From the 5' RACE reads, TCRdb called clonotypes with MiXCR, one entry per CDR3 protein. The data hold about 410,000 distinct CDR3 sequences, with under 25% observed a single time. The rearrangement joins TRBV5-1 to TRBJ2-7; the D call may be TRBD1 or TRBD2 (6 bases each). The TCR sequence derives from an adult woman who had mild COVID-19 (a few samples of this study predate the infection). Cell type and time point are not known. The sequenced material came from PBMCs or a T cell subset sorted from them (not recorded which). The CDR3 loop is CASSPGKGGYEQYF. The CDR3 DNA reads TGCGCCAGCAGCCCGGGAAAGGGGGGCTACGAGCAGTACTTC.